This is a list of T cell receptor beta chains from one sample in a study of OX40 agonist ivuxolimab in advanced cancers. TCRdb keeps only in-frame clones here, not all; method: immunoSEQ multiplex PCR. Seen here are more than 70,000 clones, roughly four fifths observed once, and the top ten hold 4% to 6%. The sample consisted of CD4+ or CD8+ T cells sorted from blood, taken in a trial of the OX40 agonist ivuxolimab. These TCRs come from an adult with an advanced solid tumor such as melanoma, head and neck, liver or kidney cancer. The CDR3 runs from the conserved cysteine through the conserved F or W. A D gene is named only where the DNA matches it firmly. Clone size is stated in some rows and not others, as once, few, many or a class when expanded.

TRBV2	TRBJ2-7	NA	NA	CASIYRASEQYF	TGTGCCAGCATTTACAGGGCCTCCGAGCAGTACTTC
TRBV27	TRBJ2-2	NA	NA	CASSSGVGELFF	TGTGCCAGCAGTTCAGGGGTCGGGGAGCTGTTTTTT
TRBV4-1	TRBJ1-4	NA	NA	CASSRELREKLFF	TGCGCCAGCAGCCGAGAGTTGCGAGAAAAACTGTTTTTT
TRBV19	TRBJ2-2	NA	NA	CGTLDRNTGELFF	TGTGGAACCCTGGACAGAAATACCGGGGAGCTGTTTTTT
TRBV5-1	TRBJ1-1	NA	NA	CASTPAGNTEAFF	TGCGCCAGCACGCCGGCCGGGAACACTGAAGCTTTCTTT
TRBV9	TRBJ1-2	NA	TRBD1	CASSTGTGMYGYTF	TGTGCCAGCAGCACCGGGACAGGAATGTATGGCTACACCTTC
TRBV5-4	TRBJ2-3	NA	NA	CASSPDFSTDTQYF	TGTGCCAGCAGCCCGGACTTTTCCACAGATACGCAGTATTTT
TRBV10-3	TRBJ1-1	once	TRBD1	CAIRQGAIDTEAFF	TGTGCCATCAGGCAGGGGGCGATTGACACTGAAGCTTTCTTT
TRBV13	TRBJ2-7	few	TRBD1	CASSQGAGTGSYEQYF	TGTGCCAGCAGCCAAGGAGCCGGGACAGGATCCTACGAGCAGTACTTC
TRBV5-1	TRBJ2-3	once	TRBD2	CASSAGLAGVDTQYF	TGCGCCAGCAGCGCCGGACTAGCGGGAGTAGATACGCAGTATTTT
TRBV23-1	TRBJ2-6	NA	TRBD2	CASGILSGGHDDSGANVLTF	TGCGCCAGCGGAATCCTAAGCGGGGGACATGATGATTCTGGGGCCAACGTCCTGACTTTC
TRBV10-2	TRBJ2-1	once	TRBD2	CASRAGTSGIEQFF	TGCGCCAGCAGGGCCGGGACTAGCGGGATAGAGCAGTTCTTC
TRBV7-9	TRBJ1-1	NA	NA	CASSNPAPAFF	TGTGCCAGCAGCAACCCTGCCCCCGCTTTCTTT
TRBV5-4	TRBJ2-3	NA	TRBD1	CASSPRTGGFSTDTQYF	TGTGCCAGCAGCCCCCGGACAGGGGGCTTTAGCACAGATACGCAGTATTTT
TRBV7-9	TRBJ1-1	NA	NA	CASSVMGGGTEAFF	TGTGCCAGCAGCGTAATGGGGGGAGGCACTGAAGCTTTCTTT
TRBV19	TRBJ2-2	NA	NA	CASRPGGPGTGELFF	TGTGCCAGTCGGCCCGGGGGGCCTGGCACCGGGGAGCTGTTTTTT
TRBV28	TRBJ1-5	NA	TRBD1	CASSPRTGIMKQPQHF	TGTGCCAGCAGTCCGCGGACAGGGATTATGAAGCAGCCCCAGCATTTT
TRBV19	TRBJ1-1	NA	NA	CASSLTRDISFSLAFF	TGTGCCAGTAGCCTAACCCGGGACATATCCTTCTCGTTAGCTTTCTTT
TRBV7-3	TRBJ2-3	NA	NA	CASSLGVRGTDTQYF	TGTGCCAGCAGCTTAGGGGTCAGAGGGACAGATACGCAGTATTTT
TRBV5-1	TRBJ2-1	NA	NA	CASSLATGLPYNEQFF	TGCGCCAGCAGCTTGGCTACAGGGCTGCCCTACAATGAGCAGTTCTTC
TRBV9	TRBJ1-1	few	NA	CASSGDSTEAFF	TGTGCCAGCAGCGGAGACAGCACTGAAGCTTTCTTT
TRBV9	TRBJ2-1	NA	NA	CASSPDGSYNEQFF	TGTGCCAGCAGCCCGGACGGCTCCTACAATGAGCAGTTCTTC
TRBV18	TRBJ1-3	NA	NA	CASSPRRGSDTIYF	TGTGCCAGCTCACCACGACGGGGTAGCGACACCATATATTTT
TRBV28	TRBJ1-2	NA	NA	CASSLRGGNYGYTF	TGTGCCAGCAGTTTGCGGGGGGGTAACTATGGCTACACCTTC
TRBV7-2	TRBJ2-7	few	TRBD1	CASSSTLRQGVYF	TGTGCCAGCAGCTCCACCCTGAGGCAGGGGGTCTACTTC
TRBV27	TRBJ1-1	NA	NA	CASRAGNTEAFF	TGTGCCAGCAGGGCAGGGAACACTGAAGCTTTCTTT
TRBV19	TRBJ1-5	NA	NA	CASSIGSDQPQHF	TGTGCCAGTAGTATAGGCTCCGATCAGCCCCAGCATTTT